Each of the 17 T cell receptor beta chains below was sequenced from the same sample in a study of blood T cell repertoires in COVID-19 (TCRdb year 2020). The library was built by means of the immunoSEQ multiplex PCR assay. TCRdb obtained this table from immuneACCESS and retained in-frame rearrangements with V and J assigned. These tables miss some clones; where compared with another copy, unresolved V genes account for less than half of the shortfall, and the remainder is unexplained. This sample has roughly 91,000 clones in its table, and roughly 80% of those were observed once. Around 11% of the sample rests with the top ten. The sample comprised peripheral blood. These receptors were collected from a man between 65 and 79 years old with acute or convalescent COVID-19.

The chain is built from TRBV6-5 and TRBJ2-2; 9 nucleotides align to TRBD1. V was clipped by 10 bases and J by 10 bases; unmatched bases: 10. Germline V gives CDR1 MNHEY, CDR2 SVGAGI. CDR3 length: 13 amino acids. CDR3 region: CATQPGQGEELFF. CDR3 in DNA: TGTGCCACCCAACCGGGACAGGGTGAGGAGCTGTTTTTT.

V usage is TRBV7-2 and J usage is TRBJ1-2; D is undetermined. This CDR3 is 14 amino acids long. Trimming left V 5 bases short and J 4 bases short, with 14 bases between. Germline CDR1 SGHTA, CDR2 FQGNSA. Here the CDR3 DNA reads TGTGCCAGCAGCCCCTACTCGTTCCGCTATGGCTACACCTTC. Protein: CASSPYSFRYGYTF.

This rearrangement joins TRBV27 to TRBJ2-1, with TRBD1 identical over 7 bases. V trimming: 1 base; J trimming: 6 bases; junction bases outside the gene matches: 15. Looked up from germline, CDR1 is MNHEY and CDR2 is SMNVEV (reference sequence). This CDR3 is 18 amino acids long. This chain's CDR3 is CASSLYWTGQQPLNEQFF. DNA of the CDR3: TGTGCCAGCAGTTTATATTGGACGGGACAGCAACCTCTCAATGAGCAGTTCTTC.

The gene calls are TRBV5-4 and TRBJ2-7, with 7 bases fitting TRBD1. Trimming at V came to 4 bases and at J to 0 bases, leaving 7 bases not matched to a gene. Looked up from germline, CDR1 is SGHNT and CDR2 is YYREEE (reference sequence). This CDR3 has 15 amino acids. This CDR3 reads CASSDGDSSSYEQYF. Here the CDR3 DNA reads TGTGCCAGCAGCGACGGGGACAGTTCCTCCTACGAGCAGTACTTC.

The rearrangement links TRBV29-1 to TRBJ1-1; TRBD1 matches 10 bases. CDR3 length: 10 amino acids. J lost 13 bases, V lost 7 bases, and 6 bases had no gene match. Germline values: CDR1 SQVTM, CDR2 ANQGSEA. CDR3 DNA sequence: TGCAGCGCTGGGACAGGGGATGGTTTCTTT. Translated, it gives CSAGTGDGFF.

V gene TRBV27 combines with J gene TRBJ2-3, with D possibly TRBD2 on 6 matching bases. V was shortened by 5 bases and J by 4 bases, with 13 bases between the two germline ends. Germline V gene sequence: CDR1 MNHEY, CDR2 SMNVEV (reference sequence). The CDR3 sequence is 14 residues long. As DNA, the CDR3 is TGTGCCAGCAGTCTGCGACTAGTCTCAGATACGCAGTATTTT. It translates to CASSLRLVSDTQYF.

The rearrangement uses TRBV11-2 and TRBJ1-6; D is possibly TRBD1 (5 bases). V lost 3 bases to trimming and J lost 8 bases, with 17 bases between them. The CDR3 totals 16 residues. Germline CDR1 and CDR2: SGHAT and FQNNGV. CDR3 in amino acids: CASSLGPGRGDSPLHF. The CDR3 DNA follows: TGTGCCAGCAGCTTGGGACCGGGGAGGGGTGATTCACCCCTCCACTTT.

This clone was counted a single time. The chain uses TRBV27 and TRBJ2-5, with 8 positions matching TRBD1. V was clipped by 0 bases and J by 4 bases; unmatched bases: 4. This CDR3 region has 15 residues. CDR1 MNHEY and CDR2 SMNVEV come from the germline V gene (reference sequence). The CDR3 DNA follows: TGTGCCAGCAGTTTATCGCCAGGGGGCCCAGAGACCCAGTACTTC. It translates to CASSLSPGGPETQYF.

DNA of the CDR3: TGTGCCATCAGTGGGACTAGCGGGGGGTACAATGAGCAGTTCTTC. This gives the protein CAISGTSGGYNEQFF. The V call is TRBV10-3, the J call TRBJ2-1; 14 bases map to TRBD2. J lost 4 bases, V lost 4 bases, and 0 bases had no gene match. This CDR3 spans 15 amino acids. CDR1 and CDR2 from the germline V gene are ENHRY and SYGVKD.

This clone occurred a few times. CDR3 in amino acids: CTTWEGIYGYTF. CDR3 in DNA: TGCACAACGTGGGAGGGTATCTATGGCTACACCTTC. The genes are TRBV29-1 and TRBJ1-2, with D uncertain. In germline, CDR1 is SQVTM, CDR2 ANQGSEA. This CDR3 region has 12 residues. The variable domain in full, completed from reference TRBV29-1 and TRBJ1-2, reads SAVISQKPSRDICQRGTSLTIQCQVDSQVTMMFWYRQQPGQSLTLIATANQGSEATYESGFVIDKFPISRPNLTFSTLTVSNMSPEDSSIYLCTTWEGIYGYTFGSGTRLTVV.

The J gene is TRBJ2-1, the V gene TRBV24-1; 8 positions match TRBD2. Germline loops: CDR1 KGHDR, CDR2 SFDVKD. The V gene end was trimmed by 3 bases and the J gene end by 4 bases; junction bases not matched to a gene: 4. The CDR3 sequence is 15 residues long. The CDR3: CATSDVRGVYNEQFF. The CDR3 DNA sequence: TGTGCCACCAGTGATGTGCGGGGGGTTTACAATGAGCAGTTCTTC.

This clone was seen a few times. The rearrangement links TRBV4-1 to TRBJ2-7, with a tentative D call TRBD1 (6 bases). CDR1 MGHRA and CDR2 YSYEKL come from the germline V gene. V was pared by 4 bases and J by 2 bases, with 15 bases between. This CDR3 is built from 15 residues. The CDR3 nucleotides are TGCGCCAGCAGCCCACAGCAGGCAGGGGCCTACGAGCAGTACTTC. This encodes CASSPQQAGAYEQYF.

V and J are TRBV24-1 and TRBJ1-2, with D unclear. The CDR3 has 13 residues. V dropped 1 base and J dropped 8 bases, with 10 bases sitting between them. Germline V gene data show CDR1 as KGHDR and CDR2 as SFDVKD. CDR3: CATSDFSGRGYTF. DNA for the CDR3: TGTGCCACCAGTGATTTTTCGGGGAGAGGCTACACCTTC.

V is TRBV11-2 and J is TRBJ2-5; a possible D gene is TRBD2 (7 bases). Germline V gene lookup returns CDR1 SGHAT and CDR2 FQNNGV. The CDR3 totals 16 residues. The V end lost 3 bases, the J end lost 1 base, and 15 bases lay between the germline ends. The CDR3 protein is CASSLGGGSRQETQYF. The DNA of the CDR3 is TGTGCCAGCAGCTTGGGAGGGGGGAGTCGCCAAGAGACCCAGTACTTC.

This rearrangement joins TRBV28 to TRBJ1-2; weak D call: TRBD1 (5 bases). CDR3 size: 13 residues. Trimming removed 2 bases at V and 4 bases at J, with 8 bases between. CDR1 MDHEN and CDR2 SYDVKM come from the germline V gene. CDR3 DNA sequence: TGTGCCAGCAGTTTAAGCGACAGCTATGGCTACACCTTC. As protein: CASSLSDSYGYTF.

The chain recombines TRBV18 with TRBJ1-2; D is uncertain. Trimming shortened V by 10 bases and J by 3 bases, and 9 bases separated the two germline ends. CDR3 length equals 11 residues. Germline lookup yields CDR1 KGHSH and CDR2 LQKENI. The CDR3 nucleotides read TGTGCCACCCGGAGGGACTATGGCTACACCTTC. Residues: CATRRDYGYTF.

This chain joins TRBV6-5 and TRBJ2-5, with D perhaps TRBD1 (5 bases). V was cut by 7 bases and J by 4 bases, with 10 bases left in between. This CDR3 comprises 12 residues. Per the germline V gene, CDR1 is MNHEY and CDR2 is SVGAGI. The CDR3 sequence: CASNVRGETQYF. The DNA of the CDR3 is TGTGCCAGCAACGTAAGGGGAGAGACCCAGTACTTC.